This T cell receptor beta chain emerged from a study of T cells after posttransplantation cyclophosphamide. V was trimmed by 3 bases and J by 3 bases, leaving 14 bases between them. This CDR3 has 15 residues. The germline CDR1 and CDR2 sequences are MNHEY and SMNVEV (reference sequence). Using immunoSEQ multiplex PCR, the repertoire was profiled, and TCRdb retains in-frame clones only, with some absent. The sample lists 5,500 to 6,500 clones; 82% were seen once. Treatment was busulfan-fludarabine conditioning, a marrow graft, and cyclophosphamide on days +3 and +4. A remark on this clone: Its matching antigen is unknown.

Overall study findings and caveats: Donor-recipient repertoire similarity was low at 1-2 months, rising over year one. Recipient CMV seropositivity and CMV reactivation strongly tracked TRB clonality.

This specimen consisted of CD8+ T cells sorted from PBMCs, obtained approximately 45 months after allogeneic stem cell transplant with posttransplant cyclophosphamide. The receptor was derived from a female patient aged 50-60 years who received an allogeneic stem cell transplant from a related donor, was CMV-positive, and had no GVHD. These T cells may partly come from the graft donor. This sequence joins TRBV27 and TRBJ1-2; D is perhaps TRBD1 (5 bases). CDR3 in amino acids: CASSFAGGAHYGYTF. CDR3 sequence (DNA): TGTGCCAGCAGTTTCGCGGGGGGTGCCCACTATGGCTACACCTTC.